This TCR beta chain was sequenced during a study of neoadjuvant anti-PD-1 for oral cavity cancer. Study information: Patients mostly received three to four biweekly nivolumab doses at 3 mg/kg before surgery.

Study-level points and caveats: Only three patients per response group were TCR-analyzed; validation needed. After neoadjuvant nivolumab, PBMC T cell clonality was significantly higher in non-responders than responders. Higher pretreatment Treg/Th17 ratios tracked higher pretreatment blood clonality.

Profiled with immunoSEQ multiplex PCR; TCRdb holds only in-frame clones, not every one. This sample has under 7,000 clones, with just under 75% found just once. Concerning this clone: Its cognate antigen is unknown.

The CDR3 has 15 amino acids. The germline V gene has CDR1 SGHDT and CDR2 YYEEEE. The V and J ends lost 0 bases and 8 bases, in that order; junction bases with no gene match: 6. This clonotype was obtained from a person aged 35-79 years with oral cavity squamous cell carcinoma. The chain carries TRBV5-6 and TRBJ1-4; 8 bases match TRBD1. The specimen comprised PBMCs, sampled before nivolumab (anti-PD-1) treatment. The CDR3 nucleotides are TGTGCCAGCAGCTTGGCGAGACAGGGGAAAGAAAAACTGTTTTTT. Translating gives CASSLARQGKEKLFF.